Listed below are T cell receptor beta chains from one sample, sequenced in a study of shared clonotypes between healthy human individuals. Clones were read by immunoSEQ multiplex PCR, and TCRdb kept only the in-frame ones, dropping some. In the table there are under 1,100,000 clones, roughly 74% of which are singletons. Sequenced sample: memory CD4+ T cells from PBMCs. These receptors were obtained from a man aged 18-30 years in good health. Some clones in this sample may be carry-over from other donors' samples. CDR3s leave out the opening cysteine and the closing phenylalanine or tryptophan. A D gene is named only where the DNA matches it firmly.

V gene	D gene	J gene	CDR3 length	CDR3 protein
TRBV27	TRBD1	TRBJ1-2	12	ASRLQGAGYGYT
TRBV29-1	NA	TRBJ2-1	11	SVGVDSYNEQF
TRBV7-2	NA	TRBJ2-5	12	ASSLSRGGETQY
TRBV4-3	NA	TRBJ2-3	13	ASSQGAGIGDTQY
TRBV7-9	TRBD1	TRBJ1-1	10	ASSRQGVEAF
TRBV19	NA	TRBJ1-3	13	ASTPGIISGNTIY
TRBV2	NA	TRBJ2-7	13	ASSGGTSFRDEQY
TRBV5-1	NA	TRBJ1-2	10	ASSPGLYGYT
TRBV5-4	NA	TRBJ2-7	12	ASSLDGQSYEQY
TRBV27	NA	TRBJ1-2	11	ASKKNRENGYT
TRBV20-1	TRBD2	TRBJ2-7	9	SATPGGEQY
TRBV7-2	NA	TRBJ1-1	11	ASSYTVNTEAF
TRBV5-6	NA	TRBJ2-2	14	ASSLVAGTNTGELF
TRBV29-1	TRBD2	TRBJ2-3	13	SVVPMGGYTDTQY
TRBV5-1	NA	TRBJ2-3	13	ATTPPTGSGDTQY
TRBV6-4	TRBD1	TRBJ1-5	15	ASSERPFGQGGQPQH
TRBV6-5	TRBD1	TRBJ1-2	14	ASSYVWGGQGYGYT
TRBV9	TRBD2	TRBJ2-7	12	ASSSGTIFSEQY
TRBV5-1	NA	TRBJ2-2	13	ASTPSGGFSGELF
TRBV30	NA	TRBJ2-7	10	AWSVQGHEQY
TRBV7-3	TRBD1	TRBJ2-3	14	ASSLTGDALGDTQY
TRBV5-4	NA	TRBJ2-2	15	ASSLLADSANTGELF
TRBV7-9	TRBD2	TRBJ2-7	12	ASSPQAGSYEQY
TRBV5-1	NA	TRBJ2-1	13	ASSLGITAYNEQF
TRBV9	NA	TRBJ2-3	13	ASSDLASTEGSQY
TRBV28	NA	TRBJ2-4	12	ASSRVAAKNIQY
TRBV20-1	NA	TRBJ2-7	9	SAGTVSEQY
TRBV28	NA	TRBJ1-2	10	ASSFWNYGYT
TRBV7-2	TRBD1	TRBJ1-3	13	ASSSQGQAGNTIY
TRBV2	NA	TRBJ1-1	13	ASTVPFTMNTEAF
TRBV9	NA	TRBJ2-2	12	ASSVGPATGELF
TRBV5-5	NA	TRBJ2-7	13	ASSDKDREGDEQY
TRBV7-6	TRBD1	TRBJ2-2	12	ASSRTGNTGELF
TRBV2	NA	TRBJ1-1	10	ASSEREAEAF
TRBV29-1	NA	TRBJ1-1	10	SVSSGRAEAF
TRBV7-2	TRBD2	TRBJ2-3	15	ASSLERTSGNGDTQY
TRBV5-6	TRBD2	TRBJ2-7	13	ASLGEGSKSYEQY
TRBV11-2	NA	TRBJ1-5	14	ASSLGDRISNQPQH
TRBV10-3	TRBD2	TRBJ2-1	15	AISGPGLAGAVGEQF
TRBV28	NA	TRBJ2-7	9	ASSSEYEQY
TRBV5-1	TRBD1	TRBJ2-5	13	ASRRTGGVIETQY
TRBV29-1	TRBD2	TRBJ2-1	13	SVAGTSGIRGEQF
TRBV6-1	NA	TRBJ1-3	12	ASQDRLKRNTIY
TRBV5-1	TRBD2	TRBJ2-1	14	ASSSGLAGGLNEQF
TRBV7-3	NA	TRBJ2-3	14	ASSLAASRGPDTQY
TRBV28	TRBD1	TRBJ1-4	13	ATQGSGQVNEKLF
TRBV7-2	TRBD2	TRBJ2-4	17	ASSFPGTSGRKAKNIQY
TRBV5-1	NA	TRBJ1-4	12	ASSLRPGDEKLF
TRBV9	NA	TRBJ2-2	11	ASSSRPTGELF
TRBV5-1	TRBD2	TRBJ2-2	14	ASSLGASGSTGELF
TRBV5-1	NA	TRBJ2-5	14	ASSLGSWAGQETQY
TRBV14	NA	TRBJ2-3	11	ASSLRETGGQY
TRBV5-6	TRBD2	TRBJ2-5	17	ASATGMGLAGGIQETQY
TRBV7-9	NA	TRBJ1-1	10	ASSVRQFEAF
TRBV27	NA	TRBJ2-1	13	ASRPIGSSYNEQF
TRBV2	TRBD1	TRBJ1-4	13	ASSAHLATGEKLF
TRBV5-4	NA	TRBJ1-1	12	ASSFRGPNTEAF